This TCR beta chain was recovered during a study of blood T cell repertoires in COVID-19. About the research overall: Acute and convalescent COVID-19 samples came from the United States, Italy and Spain.

In assigning cohorts, the study relied on participant-reported clinical history. Profiled with immunoSEQ multiplex PCR; TCRdb holds only in-frame clones, not every one. The data show around 400,000 clones, roughly 88% seen once. Germline V CDR1 and CDR2: SEHNR, FQNEAQ (reference sequence). Trimming left V 5 bases short and J 10 bases short, with 18 bases between. CDR3 length: 15 amino acids. This receptor was identified in a woman aged 18-30 years who had been exposed to COVID-19. The V gene is TRBV7-9, the J gene TRBJ1-6, with TRBD1 as a possible D gene (6 bases). The material sequenced was PBMCs or T cells enriched from blood (not recorded which). CDR3 nucleotide sequence: TGTGCCAGCAGCGCCACCGGGACAAGTGCATCACCCCTCCACTTT. It specifies CASSATGTSASPLHF.